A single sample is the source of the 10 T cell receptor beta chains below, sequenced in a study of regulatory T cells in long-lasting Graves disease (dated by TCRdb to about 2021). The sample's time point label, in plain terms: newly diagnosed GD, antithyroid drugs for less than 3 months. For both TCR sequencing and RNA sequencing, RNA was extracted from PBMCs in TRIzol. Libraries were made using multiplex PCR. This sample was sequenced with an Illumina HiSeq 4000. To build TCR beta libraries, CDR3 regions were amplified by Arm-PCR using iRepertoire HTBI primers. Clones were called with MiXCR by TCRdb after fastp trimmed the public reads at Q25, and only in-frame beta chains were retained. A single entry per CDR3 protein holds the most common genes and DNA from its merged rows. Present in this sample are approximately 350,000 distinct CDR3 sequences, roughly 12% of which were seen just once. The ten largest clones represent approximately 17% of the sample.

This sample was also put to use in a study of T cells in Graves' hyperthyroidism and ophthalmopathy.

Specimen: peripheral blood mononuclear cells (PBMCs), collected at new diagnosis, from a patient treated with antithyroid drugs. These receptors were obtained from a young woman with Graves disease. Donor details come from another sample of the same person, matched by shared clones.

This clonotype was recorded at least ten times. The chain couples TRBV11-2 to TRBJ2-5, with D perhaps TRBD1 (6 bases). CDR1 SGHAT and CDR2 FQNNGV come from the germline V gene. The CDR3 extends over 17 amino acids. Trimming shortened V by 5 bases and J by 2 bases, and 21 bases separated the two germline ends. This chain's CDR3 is CASSPDRTSSPQETQYF. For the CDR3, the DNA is TGTGCCAGCAGCCCCGACAGGACAAGCTCCCCACAAGAGACCCAGTACTTC.

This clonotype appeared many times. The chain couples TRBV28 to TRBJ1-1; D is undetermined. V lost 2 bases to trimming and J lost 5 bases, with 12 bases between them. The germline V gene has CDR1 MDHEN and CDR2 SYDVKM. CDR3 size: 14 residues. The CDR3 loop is CASSLKPGWTEAFF. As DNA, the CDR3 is TGTGCCAGCAGTTTAAAACCGGGCTGGACTGAAGCTTTCTTT.

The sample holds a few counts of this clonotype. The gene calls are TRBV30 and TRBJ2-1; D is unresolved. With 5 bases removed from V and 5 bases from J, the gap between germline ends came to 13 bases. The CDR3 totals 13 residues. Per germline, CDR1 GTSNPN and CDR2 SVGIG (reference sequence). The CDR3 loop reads CAWRNGPNNEQFF. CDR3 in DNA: TGTGCCTGGCGTAACGGACCTAACAATGAGCAGTTCTTC. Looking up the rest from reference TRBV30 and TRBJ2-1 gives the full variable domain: SQTIHQWPATLVQPVGSPLSLECTVEGTSNPNLYWYRQAAGRGLQLLFYSVGIGQISSEVPQNLSASRPQDRQFILSSKKLLLSDSGFYLCAWRNGPNNEQFFGPGTRLTVL.

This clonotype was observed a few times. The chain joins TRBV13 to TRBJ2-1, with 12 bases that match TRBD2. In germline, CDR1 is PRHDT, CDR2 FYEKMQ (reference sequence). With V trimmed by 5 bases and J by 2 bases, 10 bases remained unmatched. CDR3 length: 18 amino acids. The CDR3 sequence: CASSPQPGLAGTYNEQFF. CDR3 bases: TGTGCCAGCAGCCCTCAGCCGGGACTAGCGGGTACCTACAATGAGCAGTTCTTC.

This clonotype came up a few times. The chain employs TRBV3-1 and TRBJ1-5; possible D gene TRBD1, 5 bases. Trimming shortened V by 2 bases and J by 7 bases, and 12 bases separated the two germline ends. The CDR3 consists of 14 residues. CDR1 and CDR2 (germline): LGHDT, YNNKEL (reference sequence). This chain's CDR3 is CASSQMAGGQPQHF. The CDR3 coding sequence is TGTGCCAGCAGCCAAATGGCTGGGGGGCAGCCCCAGCATTTT. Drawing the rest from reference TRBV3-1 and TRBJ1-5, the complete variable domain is DTAVSQTPKYLVTQMGNDKSIKCEQNLGHDTMYWYKQDSKKFLKIMFSYNNKELIINETVPNRFSPKSPDKAHLNLHINSLELGDSAVYFCASSQMAGGQPQHFGDGTRLSIL.

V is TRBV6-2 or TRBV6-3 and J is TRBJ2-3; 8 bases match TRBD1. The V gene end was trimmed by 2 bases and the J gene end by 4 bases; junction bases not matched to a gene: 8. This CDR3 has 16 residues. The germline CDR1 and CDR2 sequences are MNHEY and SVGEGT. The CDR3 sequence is CASSYPRGQRADTQYF. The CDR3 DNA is TGTGCCAGCAGTTACCCCAGGGGGCAGAGGGCAGATACGCAGTATTTT.

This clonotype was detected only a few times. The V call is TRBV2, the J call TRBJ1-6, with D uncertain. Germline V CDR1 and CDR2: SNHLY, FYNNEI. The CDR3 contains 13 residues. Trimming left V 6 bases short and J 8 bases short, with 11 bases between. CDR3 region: CASSYSSDSPLHF. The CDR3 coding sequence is TGTGCCAGCAGCTACTCATCCGATTCACCCCTCCACTTT.

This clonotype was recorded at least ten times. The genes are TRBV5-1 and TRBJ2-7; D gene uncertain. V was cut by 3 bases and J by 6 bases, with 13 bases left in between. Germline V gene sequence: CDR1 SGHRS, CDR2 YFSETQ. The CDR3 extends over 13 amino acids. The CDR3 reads CASSSPTIPEQYF. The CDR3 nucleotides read TGCGCCAGCAGCTCCCCTACTATCCCCGAGCAGTACTTC.

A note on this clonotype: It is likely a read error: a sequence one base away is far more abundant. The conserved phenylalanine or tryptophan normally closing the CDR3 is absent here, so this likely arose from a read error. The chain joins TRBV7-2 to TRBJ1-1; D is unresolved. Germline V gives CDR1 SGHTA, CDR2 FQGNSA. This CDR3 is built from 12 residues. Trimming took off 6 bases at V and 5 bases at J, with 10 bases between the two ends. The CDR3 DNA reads TGTGCCAGCAGAAAGGGCGCGACTGAAGCTTTCCTT. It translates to CASRKGATEAFL.

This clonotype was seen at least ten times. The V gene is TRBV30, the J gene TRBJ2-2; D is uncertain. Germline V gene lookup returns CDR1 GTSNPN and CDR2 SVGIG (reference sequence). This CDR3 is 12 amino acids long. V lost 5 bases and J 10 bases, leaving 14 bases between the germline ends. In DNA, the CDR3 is TGTGCCTGGGACGAAGAGAATAAGGAGCTGTTTTTT. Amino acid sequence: CAWDEENKELFF.